The subject of this entry is one TCR beta chain. Its antigen is unknown. This entry belongs to a study of blood T cells in healthy people across ages. Germline V gene sequence: CDR1 SGHAT, CDR2 FQNNGV. The J segment lost 7 bases and the V segment lost 3 bases, leaving 3 bases of the junction unmatched. This CDR3 comprises 14 residues. Through a sample-barcoded 5' primer and a J-beta primer mix, a second PCR was run for roughly 6 to 11 cycles. One entry per CDR3 protein, called by TCRdb with MiXCR from the 5' RACE reads. The sample lists over a million distinct CDR3 sequences; approximately 43% were seen once. Points from the study as a whole: Both naive CD4+ cell counts and diversity were greater in long-lived donors than in aged donors. A roughly linear age-dependent decrease characterized TCR beta diversity per million T cells.

V is TRBV11-2 and J is TRBJ2-1, with 10 bases lining up with TRBD2. The sample consisted of blood. The TCR comes from a young woman in good health. The DNA of the CDR3 is TGTGCCAGCAGCTTGTCTAGCGGGAGAAATGAGCAGTTCTTC. The encoded protein is CASSLSSGRNEQFF.